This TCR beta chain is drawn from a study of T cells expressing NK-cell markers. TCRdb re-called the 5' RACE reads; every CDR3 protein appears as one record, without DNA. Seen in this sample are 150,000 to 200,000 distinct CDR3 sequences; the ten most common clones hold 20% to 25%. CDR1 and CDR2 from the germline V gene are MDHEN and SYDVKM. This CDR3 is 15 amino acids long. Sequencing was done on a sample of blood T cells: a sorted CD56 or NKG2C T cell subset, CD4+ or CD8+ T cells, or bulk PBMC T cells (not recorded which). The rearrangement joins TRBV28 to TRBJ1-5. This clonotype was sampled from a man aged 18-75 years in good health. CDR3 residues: CASRFEDRGNQPQHF.